This T cell receptor beta chain is drawn from a study of blood T cell repertoires in COVID-19. Overall study context: COVID-19 samples collected from the United States, Italy and Spain covered acute and convalescent phases.

Sequenced by immunoSEQ multiplex PCR; TCRdb stores in-frame clones only, minus some. The sample includes 200,000 to 300,000 clones, around 87% of them seen just once. V shed 3 bases, J shed 6 bases, and the junction held 5 bases outside the gene matches. The CDR3 consists of 14 residues. The germline V gene has CDR1 SEHNR and CDR2 FQNEAQ (reference sequence). This chain uses TRBV7-9 with TRBJ2-7, with 10 bases that match TRBD1. The sequence came from a man in his sixties who had recovered from COVID-19. Sequenced input: peripheral blood. Here the CDR3 DNA reads TGTGCCAGCAGCTTGACAGGGGGCGAGGTCGAGCAGTACTTC. Protein: CASSLTGGEVEQYF.